The rows below give T cell receptor beta chains drawn from one sample of a study of cytomegalovirus exposure and HLA in healthy donors. TCRdb's table, derived via immunoSEQ multiplex PCR, lists solely in-frame clones and lacks some. Among under 200,000 clones, about four fifths were seen once, and the ten largest hold roughly 7.3%. Sequenced input: PBMCs. The receptor set was obtained from a male donor in good health and CMV-seropositive. Both conserved end residues are part of each CDR3. Fields, in order: V gene, J gene, clone size, D gene, CDR3 DNA, CDR3 protein. D genes are given only for firm matches. Not every row has a clone size; where given, it reads once, few, many or a size class.

>TRBV11-2|TRBJ2-7|NA|TRBD1
TGTGCCAGCAGTCAGGGACAGGGGTGGCAGTACTTC
CASSQGQGWQYF
>TRBV11-2|TRBJ1-3|few|NA
TGTGCCAGCAGCTCTAACAGGGGAAACACCATATATTTT
CASSSNRGNTIYF
>TRBV5-4|TRBJ2-7|NA|NA
TGTGCCAGCAGCTTAGGGGGGGAGAGGTACGAGCAGTGCTTC
CASSLGGERYEQCF
>TRBV18|TRBJ1-5|NA|TRBD1
TGTGCCAGCTCACCTGACAGGGCTAGCAATCAGCCCCAGCATTTT
CASSPDRASNQPQHF
>TRBV4-3|TRBJ1-2|NA|TRBD1
TGCGCCAGCAGCTTTTTGGACAGGGGGCGCGTCTATGGCTACACCTTC
CASSFLDRGRVYGYTF
>TRBV5-1|TRBJ1-2|NA|TRBD1
TGCGCCAGCAGCCCGACAGGGGGACACTATGGCTACACCTTC
CASSPTGGHYGYTF
>TRBV5-1|TRBJ2-5|NA|TRBD1
TGCGCCAGCAGTTCCACGACAGGGAAGGGCTGGGGGACCCAGTACTTC
CASSSTTGKGWGTQYF
>TRBV7-2|TRBJ1-1|NA|NA
TGTGCCAGCAGCTTGGGAGGGATTCAAGCGGGAGCTTTCTTT
CASSLGGIQAGAFF
>TRBV6-4|TRBJ2-1|NA|TRBD2
TGTGCCAGCAGTGGAGGGACTAGCGGGAATGAGCAGTTCTTC
CASSGGTSGNEQFF
>TRBV9|TRBJ2-1|NA|TRBD2
TGTGCCAGCAGCGGCTCCGGGACTAGCGGGTCATACAATGAGCAGTTCTTC
CASSGSGTSGSYNEQFF
>TRBV10-1|TRBJ2-5|NA|NA
TGCGCCAGCAGTGAGTCGAACAGGGGGGGGGCAGAGACCCAGTACTTC
CASSESNRGGAETQYF
>TRBV7-3|TRBJ2-5|NA|NA
TGTGCCAGCAGCTTAAAGCATCAGGGCTCGACCCAGTACTTC
CASSLKHQGSTQYF
>TRBV4-2|TRBJ2-2|NA|TRBD1
TGTGCCAGCAGCCGCAAAACCGGGACAGGGGGAGCCGGGGAGCTGTTTTTT
CASSRKTGTGGAGELFF
>TRBV19|TRBJ2-7|NA|NA
TGTGCCAGTAGTACGAAAGGGGGCTACGAGCAGTACTTC
CASSTKGGYEQYF
>TRBV30|TRBJ2-5|NA|NA
TGTGCCTGGAGTTTATACCAAGAGACCCAGTACTTC
CAWSLYQETQYF
>TRBV5-5|TRBJ1-1|NA|NA
TGTGCCAGCAGCTTGGACCTAAACACTGAAGCTTTCTTT
CASSLDLNTEAFF
>TRBV2|TRBJ2-1|NA|NA
TGTGCCAGCAGTGAGGGGACATACAATGAGCAGTTCTTC
CASSEGTYNEQFF
>TRBV7-9|TRBJ1-6|NA|NA
TGTGCCAGCAGCCAGTCGGGACAAAATTCACCCCTCCACTTT
CASSQSGQNSPLHF
>TRBV5-1|TRBJ1-2|NA|NA
TGCGCCAGCAGCTTAGAAACAGGGACCCGGTATGGCTACACCTTC
CASSLETGTRYGYTF
>TRBV19|TRBJ1-5|NA|NA
TGTGCCAGTAGTATATCAGGGCGCCAGCCCCAGCATTTT
CASSISGRQPQHF
>TRBV7-2|TRBJ2-7|NA|TRBD2
TGTGCCAGCAGACCCGGGGGGGCTAACGAGCAGTACTTC
CASRPGGANEQYF
>TRBV5-1|TRBJ2-3|NA|TRBD2
TGCGCCAGCAGCTTAGCGGGGGTCCCCACAGATACGCAGTATTTT
CASSLAGVPTDTQYF